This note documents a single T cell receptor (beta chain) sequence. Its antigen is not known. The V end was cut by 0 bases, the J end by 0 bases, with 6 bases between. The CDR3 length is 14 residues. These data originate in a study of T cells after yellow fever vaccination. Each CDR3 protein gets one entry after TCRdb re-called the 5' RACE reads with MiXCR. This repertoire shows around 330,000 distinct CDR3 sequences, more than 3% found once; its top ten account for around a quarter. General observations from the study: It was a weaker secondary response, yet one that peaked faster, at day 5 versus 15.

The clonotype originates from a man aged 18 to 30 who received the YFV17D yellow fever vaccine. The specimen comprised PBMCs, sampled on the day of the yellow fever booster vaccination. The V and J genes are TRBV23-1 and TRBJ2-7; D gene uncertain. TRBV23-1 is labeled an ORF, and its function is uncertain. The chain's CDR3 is CASSQSASSYEQYV. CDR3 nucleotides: TGCGCCAGCAGTCAATCAGCCAGCTCCTACGAGCAGTACGTC.